This entry lists 11 T cell receptor beta chains sequenced from one sample in a study of shared clonotypes between healthy human individuals. The data were produced by immunoSEQ multiplex PCR, yet TCRdb's version contains in-frame clones alone and is incomplete. The sample gives millions of clones, approximately 94% of which show up once; over 0.12% is in the top ten. The sequenced sample was naive CD4+ T cells sorted from blood. This sample's subset: CD45RA+ positively selected. The source is a man aged 18 to 30 in good health.

The V call is TRBV6-5, the J call TRBJ2-7; D might be TRBD2 (6 bases). From germline, CDR1 is MNHEY and CDR2 SVGAGI. With 0 bases removed from V and 3 bases from J, the gap between germline ends came to 15 bases. This CDR3 is built from 16 residues. For the CDR3, the DNA is TGTGCCAGCAGTTACTCGGGACTGGAACATCGCTACGAGCAGTACTTC. It yields the protein CASSYSGLEHRYEQYF.

This clone was detected a few times. CDR3 coding DNA: TGTGCCAGCAGTTTCTATAGGGATAGGATCACTGAAGCTTTCTTT. It codes for CASSFYRDRITEAFF. V gene TRBV27 combines with J gene TRBJ1-1, with D uncertain. The CDR3 has 15 residues. The V end was cut by 3 bases, the J end by 4 bases, with 15 bases between. Germline CDR1 and CDR2: MNHEY and SMNVEV (reference sequence).

This chain joins TRBV2 and TRBJ2-1; D is unclear. The length of the CDR3 is 11 residues. V was clipped by 7 bases and J by 7 bases, with 8 bases between them. From germline, CDR1 is SNHLY and CDR2 FYNNEI. CDR3 in amino acids: CASTLINEQFF. In nucleotides, the CDR3 is TGTGCCAGCACTTTAATTAATGAGCAGTTCTTC.

The DNA of the CDR3 is TGTGCCAGCAGCTTAGCGGCTAGCGGGAGCTACGAGCAGTACTTC. This translates into CASSLAASGSYEQYF. The chain couples TRBV7-8 to TRBJ2-7; 10 bases are a match to TRBD2. Germline CDR1 reads SGHVS; CDR2 reads FQNEAQ. CDR3 length: 15 amino acids. V shed 0 bases, J shed 3 bases, and the junction held 2 bases outside the gene matches.

The V gene is TRBV4-1, the J gene TRBJ2-5; D ambiguous. The DNA matches TRBJ2-7 better at its end, which makes the J call doubtful. Germline CDR1 and CDR2: MGHRA and YSYEKL. The CDR3 has 13 residues. The CDR3 nucleotides are TGCGCCAGCAGCCAAGAGGCGGCCCACGAGCAGTACTTC. Protein: CASSQEAAHEQYF.

The rearrangement uses TRBV5-4 and TRBJ1-4, with 8 bases that match TRBD1. With 3 bases clipped from V and 3 bases from J, the junction kept 4 bases outside the gene matches. The V gene's germline CDR1 is SGHNT and CDR2 YYREEE (reference sequence). There are 15 residues in the CDR3. CDR3 sequence: CASSSQGAPNEKLFF. The DNA of the CDR3 is TGTGCCAGCAGCTCCCAGGGGGCGCCTAATGAAAAACTGTTTTTT.

The chain couples TRBV9 to TRBJ2-5; no reliable D call. The CDR3 sequence is 14 residues long. Germline loops: CDR1 SGDLS, CDR2 YYNGEE. V shed 0 bases and J shed 5 bases, with 11 bases lying between them. The CDR3 region has the DNA TGTGCCAGCAGCGTAGAGAATGGGGTGGAGACCCAGTACTTC. The encoded protein is CASSVENGVETQYF.

Note on this clone: Other nucleotide sequences in the sample specify the same CDR3. This sequence joins TRBV9 and TRBJ2-3; D is uncertain. The V and J ends lost 4 bases and 6 bases respectively, with 6 bases between them. The CDR3 is 11 residues long. From germline, CDR1 is SGDLS and CDR2 YYNGEE. In DNA, the CDR3 is TGTGCCAGCAGCTCCGGGGATACGCAGTATTTT. This encodes CASSSGDTQYF. The whole variable domain, remainder taken from reference TRBV9 and TRBJ2-3, is DSGVTQTPKHLITATGQRVTLRCSPRSGDLSVYWYQQSLDQGLQFLIQYYNGEERAKGNILERFSAQQFPDLHSELNLSSLELGDSALYFCASSSGDTQYFGPGTRLTVL.

The chain combines TRBV5-1 with TRBJ1-2, with D maybe TRBD1 (5 bases). The V end was cut by 4 bases, the J end by 4 bases, with 11 bases between. Germline V gives CDR1 SGHRS, CDR2 YFSETQ. The CDR3 is 13 residues long. The CDR3 DNA reads TGCGCCAGCAGCGTCACAGGATCCTATGGCTACACCTTC. Amino acid sequence: CASSVTGSYGYTF.

This rearrangement joins TRBV6-1 to TRBJ2-2; D might be TRBD1 (6 bases). The CDR3 extends over 14 amino acids. Per the germline V gene, CDR1 is MNHNS and CDR2 is SASEGT. Trimming left V 6 bases short and J 5 bases short, with 13 bases between. In DNA, the CDR3 is TGTGCCAGCAGCGGGACACGAGCAACCGGGGAGCTGTTTTTT. Translated, it gives CASSGTRATGELFF.

The rearrangement links TRBV2 to TRBJ2-1, with 7 bases that match TRBD2. The CDR3 has 17 amino acids. Looked up from germline, CDR1 is SNHLY and CDR2 is FYNNEI. Unmatched junction bases numbered 17, after V lost 7 bases and J lost 5 bases. The CDR3 sequence: CASNWGGSGALDNEQFF. DNA for the CDR3: TGTGCCAGCAACTGGGGGGGTTCGGGAGCCCTGGACAATGAGCAGTTCTTC.